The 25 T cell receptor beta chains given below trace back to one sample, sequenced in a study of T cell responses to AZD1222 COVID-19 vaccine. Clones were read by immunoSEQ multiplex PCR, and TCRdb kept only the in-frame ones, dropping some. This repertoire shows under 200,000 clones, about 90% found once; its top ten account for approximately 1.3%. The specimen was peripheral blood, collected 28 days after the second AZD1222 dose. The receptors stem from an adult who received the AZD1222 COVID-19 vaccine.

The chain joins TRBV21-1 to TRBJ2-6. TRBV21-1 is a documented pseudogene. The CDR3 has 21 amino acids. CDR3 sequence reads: CASSTKVPLGEGGSGANVLTF. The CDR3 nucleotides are TGTGCCAGCAGCACAAAAGTGCCCCTGGGCGAGGGGGGCTCTGGGGCCAACGTCCTGACTTTC.

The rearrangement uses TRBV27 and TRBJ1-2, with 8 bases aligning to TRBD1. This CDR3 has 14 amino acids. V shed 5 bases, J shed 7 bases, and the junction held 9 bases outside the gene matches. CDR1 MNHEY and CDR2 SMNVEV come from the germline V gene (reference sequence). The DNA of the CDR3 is TGTGCCAGCAGTCCAGCGACAGGGGATGGTGGCTACACCTTC. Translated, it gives CASSPATGDGGYTF.

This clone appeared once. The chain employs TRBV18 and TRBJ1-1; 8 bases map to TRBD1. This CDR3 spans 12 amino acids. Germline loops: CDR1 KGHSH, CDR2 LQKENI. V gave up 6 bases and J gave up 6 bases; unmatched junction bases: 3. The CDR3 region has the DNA TGTGCCAGCTCGGACAGGGAAGCTGAAGCTTTCTTT. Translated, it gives CASSDREAEAFF.

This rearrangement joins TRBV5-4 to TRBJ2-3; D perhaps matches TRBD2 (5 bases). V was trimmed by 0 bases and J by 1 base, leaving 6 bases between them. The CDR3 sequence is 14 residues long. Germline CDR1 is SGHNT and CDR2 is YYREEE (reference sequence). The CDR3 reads CASSLGRRTDTQYF. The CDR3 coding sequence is TGTGCCAGCAGCTTGGGGAGGCGCACAGATACGCAGTATTTT.

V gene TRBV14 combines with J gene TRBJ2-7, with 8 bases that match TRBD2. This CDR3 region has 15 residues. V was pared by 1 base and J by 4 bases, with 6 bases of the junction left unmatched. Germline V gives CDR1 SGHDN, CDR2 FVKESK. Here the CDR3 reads CASSQASGGGYEQYF. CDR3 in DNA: TGTGCCAGCAGCCAAGCTTCGGGAGGGGGGTACGAGCAGTACTTC.

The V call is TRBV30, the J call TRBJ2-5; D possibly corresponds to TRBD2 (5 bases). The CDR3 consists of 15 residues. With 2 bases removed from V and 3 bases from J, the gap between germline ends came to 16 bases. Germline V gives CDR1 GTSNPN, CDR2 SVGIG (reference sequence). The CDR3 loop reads CAWSKVSGVKETQYF. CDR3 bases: TGTGCCTGGAGTAAAGTCTCCGGGGTTAAAGAGACCCAGTACTTC. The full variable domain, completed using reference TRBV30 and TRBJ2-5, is SQTIHQWPATLVQPVGSPLSLECTVEGTSNPNLYWYRQAAGRGLQLLFYSVGIGQISSEVPQNLSASRPQDRQFILSSKKLLLSDSGFYLCAWSKVSGVKETQYFGPGTRLLVL.

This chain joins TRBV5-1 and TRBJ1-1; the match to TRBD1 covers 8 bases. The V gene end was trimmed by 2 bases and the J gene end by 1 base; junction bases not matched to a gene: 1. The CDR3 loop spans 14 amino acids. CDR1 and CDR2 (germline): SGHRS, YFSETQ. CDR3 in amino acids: CASSLGTGNTEAFF. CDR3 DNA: TGCGCCAGCAGCTTAGGGACAGGGAACACTGAAGCTTTCTTT.

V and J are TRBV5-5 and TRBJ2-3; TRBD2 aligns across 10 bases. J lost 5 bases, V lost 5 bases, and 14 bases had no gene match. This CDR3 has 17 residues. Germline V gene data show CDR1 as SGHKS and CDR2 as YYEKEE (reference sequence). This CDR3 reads CASSVFGVAGGQDTQYF. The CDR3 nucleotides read TGTGCCAGCAGTGTCTTTGGGGTAGCGGGGGGCCAAGATACGCAGTATTTT.

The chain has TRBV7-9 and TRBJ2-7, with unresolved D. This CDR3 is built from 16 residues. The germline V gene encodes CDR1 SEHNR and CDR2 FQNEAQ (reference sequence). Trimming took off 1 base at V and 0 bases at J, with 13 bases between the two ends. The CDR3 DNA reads TGTGCCAGCAGCTTAGGCCTAGAAGCACTCTCCTACGAGCAGTACTTC. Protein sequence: CASSLGLEALSYEQYF.

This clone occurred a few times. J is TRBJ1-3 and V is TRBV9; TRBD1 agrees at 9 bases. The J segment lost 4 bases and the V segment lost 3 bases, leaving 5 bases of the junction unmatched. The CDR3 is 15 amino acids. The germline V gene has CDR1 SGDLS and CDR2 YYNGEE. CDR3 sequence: CASSGGQGAGNTIYF. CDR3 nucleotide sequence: TGTGCCAGCAGCGGGGGACAGGGTGCGGGAAACACCATATATTTT.

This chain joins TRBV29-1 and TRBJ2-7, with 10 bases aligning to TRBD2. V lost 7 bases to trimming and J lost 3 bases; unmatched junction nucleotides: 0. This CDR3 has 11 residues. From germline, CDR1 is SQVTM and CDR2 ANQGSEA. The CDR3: CSASGSYEQYF. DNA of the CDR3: TGCAGCGCTAGCGGGAGCTACGAGCAGTACTTC.

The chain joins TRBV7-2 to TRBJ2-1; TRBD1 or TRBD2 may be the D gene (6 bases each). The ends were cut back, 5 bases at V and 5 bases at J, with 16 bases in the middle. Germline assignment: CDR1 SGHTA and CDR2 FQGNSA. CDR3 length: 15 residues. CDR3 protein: CASSLEWGANNEQFF. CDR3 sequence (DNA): TGTGCCAGCAGCCTAGAATGGGGGGCTAACAATGAGCAGTTCTTC.

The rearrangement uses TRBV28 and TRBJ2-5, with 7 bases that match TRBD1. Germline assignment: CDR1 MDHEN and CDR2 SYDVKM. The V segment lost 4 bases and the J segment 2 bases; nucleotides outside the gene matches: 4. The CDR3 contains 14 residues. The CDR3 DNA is TGTGCCAGCAGTTCCCCGACAGGGCAAGAGACCCAGTACTTC. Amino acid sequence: CASSSPTGQETQYF.

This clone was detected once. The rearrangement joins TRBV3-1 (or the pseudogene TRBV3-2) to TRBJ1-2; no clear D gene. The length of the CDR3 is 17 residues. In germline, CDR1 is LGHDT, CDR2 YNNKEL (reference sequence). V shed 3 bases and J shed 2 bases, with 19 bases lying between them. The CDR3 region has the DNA TGTGCCAGCAGCCATGGCCCCGAGGGTGGCCGCAACTATGGCTACACCTTC. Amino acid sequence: CASSHGPEGGRNYGYTF.

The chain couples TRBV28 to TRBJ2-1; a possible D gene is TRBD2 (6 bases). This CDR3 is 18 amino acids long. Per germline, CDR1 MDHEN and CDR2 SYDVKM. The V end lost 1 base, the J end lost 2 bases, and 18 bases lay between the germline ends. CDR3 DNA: TGTGCCAGCAGTTTATTGTTCCCTAGCGACCAAACCTACAATGAGCAGTTCTTC. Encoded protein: CASSLLFPSDQTYNEQFF.

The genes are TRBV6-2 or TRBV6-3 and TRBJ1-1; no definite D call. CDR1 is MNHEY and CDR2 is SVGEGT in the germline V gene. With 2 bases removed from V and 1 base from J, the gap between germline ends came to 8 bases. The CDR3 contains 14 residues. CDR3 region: CASSYEAGNTEAFF. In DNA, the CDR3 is TGTGCCAGCAGTTACGAGGCAGGGAACACTGAAGCTTTCTTT.

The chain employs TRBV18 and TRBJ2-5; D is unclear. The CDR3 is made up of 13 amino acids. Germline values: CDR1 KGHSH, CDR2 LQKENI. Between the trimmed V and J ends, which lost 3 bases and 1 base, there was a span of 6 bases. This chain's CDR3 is CASSPHPQETQYF. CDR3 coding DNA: TGTGCCAGCTCACCTCACCCCCAAGAGACCCAGTACTTC.

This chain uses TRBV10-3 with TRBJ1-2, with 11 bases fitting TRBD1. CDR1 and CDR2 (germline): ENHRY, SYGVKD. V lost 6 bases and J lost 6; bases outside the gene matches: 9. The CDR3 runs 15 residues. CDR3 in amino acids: CAISPGTGGIHGYTF. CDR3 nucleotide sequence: TGTGCCATCAGCCCCGGGACAGGGGGGATTCATGGCTACACCTTC.

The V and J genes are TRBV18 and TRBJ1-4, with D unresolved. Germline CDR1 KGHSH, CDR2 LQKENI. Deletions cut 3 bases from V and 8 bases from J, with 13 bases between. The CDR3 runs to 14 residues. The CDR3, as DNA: TGTGCCAGCTCACCCGGACTCCTACGAGAAAAACTGTTTTTT. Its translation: CASSPGLLREKLFF.

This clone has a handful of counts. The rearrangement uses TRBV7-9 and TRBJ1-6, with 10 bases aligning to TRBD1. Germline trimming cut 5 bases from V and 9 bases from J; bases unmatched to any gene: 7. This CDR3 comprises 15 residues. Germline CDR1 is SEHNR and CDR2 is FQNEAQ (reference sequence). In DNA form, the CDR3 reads TGTGCCAGCAGCCGCGGGACAGGGGAGAGTTCACCCCTCCACTTT. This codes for CASSRGTGESSPLHF.

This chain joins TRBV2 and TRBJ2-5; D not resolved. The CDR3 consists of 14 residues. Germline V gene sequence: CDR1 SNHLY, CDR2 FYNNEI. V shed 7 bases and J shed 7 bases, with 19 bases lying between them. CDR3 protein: CASTSSLTVWTQYF. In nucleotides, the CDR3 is TGTGCCAGCACCTCATCACTTACGGTGTGGACCCAGTACTTC.

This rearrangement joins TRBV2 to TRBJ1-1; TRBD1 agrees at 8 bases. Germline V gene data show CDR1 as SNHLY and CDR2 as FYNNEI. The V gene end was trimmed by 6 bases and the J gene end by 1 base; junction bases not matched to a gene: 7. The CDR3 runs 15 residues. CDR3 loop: CASRGQGSWNTEAFF. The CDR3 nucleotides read TGTGCCAGCAGAGGACAGGGATCGTGGAACACTGAAGCTTTCTTT.

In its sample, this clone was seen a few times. The CDR3 nucleotides are TGTGCCAGCGGTCAGGTTAGCAATCAGCCCCAGCATTTT. The encoded protein is CASGQVSNQPQHF. The V gene is TRBV28, the J gene TRBJ1-5; D is undetermined. V was pared by 8 bases and J by 0 bases, with 8 bases between. The CDR3 runs to 13 residues. Germline CDR1 reads MDHEN; CDR2 reads SYDVKM.

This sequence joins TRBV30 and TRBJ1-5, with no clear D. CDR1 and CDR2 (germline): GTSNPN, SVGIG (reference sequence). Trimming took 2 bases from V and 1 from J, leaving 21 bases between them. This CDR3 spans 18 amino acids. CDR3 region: CAWSSPGRRASSNQPQHF. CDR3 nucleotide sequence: TGTGCCTGGAGTTCTCCCGGCAGGCGGGCGTCCAGCAATCAGCCCCAGCATTTT.

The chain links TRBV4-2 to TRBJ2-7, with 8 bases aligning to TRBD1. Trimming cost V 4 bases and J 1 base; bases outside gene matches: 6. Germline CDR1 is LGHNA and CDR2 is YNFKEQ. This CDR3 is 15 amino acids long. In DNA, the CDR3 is TGTGCCAGCAGCCCGGGACAGGCGATTTCCTACGAGCAGTACTTC. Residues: CASSPGQAISYEQYF.